The rows below give T cell receptor beta chains drawn from one sample of a study of cytomegalovirus exposure and HLA in healthy donors. The data were produced by immunoSEQ multiplex PCR, yet TCRdb's version contains in-frame clones alone and is incomplete. The sample has about 180,000 clones, more than 65% seen once; the top ten hold about 2.5%. Sequencing was done on a sample of PBMCs. These receptors were obtained from a woman aged 30 to 39 in good health and CMV-seropositive. Both conserved end residues are part of each CDR3. The D gene is left open where the match is weak. Part of the rows lack a size; the others show once, few, many or a class for expanded clones.

TRBJ2-1 - TRBV6-5 TRBD2 CASSERGGPYNEQFF TGTGCCAGCAGCGAGCGGGGGGGCCCTTACAATGAGCAGTTCTTC
TRBJ1-4 few TRBV7-2 TRBD1 CASSLPGQGNEKLFF TGTGCCAGCAGCTTACCGGGACAGGGAAATGAAAAACTGTTTTTT
TRBJ1-5 - TRBV9 - CASSVAGGAGQPQHF TGTGCCAGCAGCGTAGCTGGGGGGGCGGGTCAGCCCCAGCATTTT
TRBJ2-7 - TRBV6-6 TRBD1 CASSYSKQGTDEQYF TGTGCCAGCAGTTACTCGAAACAGGGGACGGACGAGCAGTACTTC
TRBJ2-1 - TRBV28 TRBD2 CASTKWGGSYNEQFF TGTGCCAGCACCAAGTGGGGGGGCTCCTACAATGAGCAGTTCTTC
TRBJ1-3 - TRBV10-1 - CATRKDISSGNTIYF TGCGCCACCCGTAAGGACATCTCCTCTGGAAACACCATATATTTT
TRBJ2-5 - TRBV7-8 TRBD1 CASSWDRVNQYF TGTGCCAGCAGCTGGGACAGGGTCAACCAGTACTTC
TRBJ1-5 - TRBV12-5 - CASIGADRQPQHF TGTGCTAGTATTGGCGCCGACAGACAGCCCCAGCATTTT
TRBJ1-6 few TRBV5-1 TRBD1 CASSLNRGSYNSPLHF TGCGCCAGCAGCTTAAACAGGGGATCCTATAATTCACCCCTCCACTTT
TRBJ2-5 once TRBV6-1 TRBD2 CASSEPGGTSPETQYF TGTGCCAGCAGTGAACCCGGGGGGACTAGCCCAGAGACCCAGTACTTC
TRBJ2-5 - TRBV5-4 - CASSLAGGETQYF TGTGCCAGCAGCTTGGCCGGAGGGGAGACCCAGTACTTC
TRBJ2-3 - TRBV5-4 - CASSQQGADTQYF TGTGCCAGCAGCCAACAGGGAGCAGATACGCAGTATTTT
TRBJ2-2 few TRBV10-2 - CASSAPGTSPGKELFF TGCGCCAGCAGTGCTCCGGGGACAAGCCCGGGGAAGGAGCTGTTTTTT
TRBJ2-2 - TRBV7-9 - CASSERRLNTGELFF TGTGCCAGCAGCGAACGCAGGCTCAACACCGGGGAGCTGTTTTTT
TRBJ2-7 - TRBV18 - CASSPRGADEQYF TGTGCCAGCTCACCACGCGGGGCGGACGAGCAGTACTTC
TRBJ2-7 - TRBV13 TRBD1 CASSLQGAAGEQYF TGTGCCAGCAGCTTACAGGGGGCGGCAGGAGAGCAGTACTTC
TRBJ2-1 - TRBV5-1 - CASSGGGQLYNEQFF TGCGCCAGCAGCGGGGGGGGACAACTCTACAATGAGCAGTTCTTC
TRBJ1-2 - TRBV4-1 TRBD1 CASSQSLRDSYGYTF TGCGCCAGCAGCCAAAGCCTCCGGGACAGCTATGGCTACACCTTC
TRBJ1-3 - TRBV28 TRBD1 CASRKGTANSQYGNTIYF TGTGCCAGCAGGAAAGGGACAGCTAACTCGCAGTATGGAAACACCATATATTTT
TRBJ2-3 - TRBV29-1 TRBD1 CSAPGQGADTQYF TGCAGCGCTCCGGGACAGGGGGCAGATACGCAGTATTTT
TRBJ2-3 - TRBV9 TRBD1 CASSVEPTGGIADTQYF TGTGCCAGCAGCGTAGAGCCGACAGGGGGCATCGCAGATACGCAGTATTTT
TRBJ2-7 - TRBV7-2 - CASSAIDYEQYF TGTGCCAGCAGCGCGATAGACTACGAGCAGTACTTC
TRBJ2-1 - TRBV19 TRBD1 CASSSLDRVSYNEQFF TGTGCCAGTAGTTCCCTTGACAGGGTGTCCTACAATGAGCAGTTCTTC
TRBJ1-2 - TRBV7-9 - CASSLGATNYGYTF TGTGCCAGCAGCTTAGGGGCAACTAACTATGGCTACACCTTC
TRBJ2-7 - TRBV9 TRBD2 CASSFGTSGEQYF TGTGCCAGCAGCTTTGGGACTAGCGGGGAGCAGTACTTC
TRBJ2-3 - TRBV7-2 TRBD2 CASSAQLAGGPDTQYF TGTGCCAGCAGCGCACAACTAGCGGGGGGGCCAGATACGCAGTATTTT
TRBJ2-3 - TRBV11-3 TRBD2 CASSFTPGGEQYF TGTGCCAGCAGCTTTACGCCGGGGGGGGAGCAGTATTTT
TRBJ2-7 once TRBV7-9 TRBD2 CASSLSRGGSNEQYF TGTGCCAGCAGCCTCTCCCGGGGGGGGTCGAACGAGCAGTACTTC
TRBJ2-1 - TRBV9 TRBD1 CASSVGIGQGRNEQFF TGTGCCAGCAGCGTAGGGATTGGACAGGGTCGAAATGAGCAGTTCTTC
TRBJ2-7 - TRBV5-1 TRBD1 CASTRDREENEQYF TGCGCCAGCACCCGGGACAGGGAGGAGAACGAGCAGTACTTC
TRBJ1-4 - TRBV30 TRBD1 CAWSRDRVGEKLFF TGTGCCTGGAGTCGGGACAGGGTGGGGGAAAAACTGTTTTTT
TRBJ2-5 once TRBV11-2 - CASSLSGETQYF TGTGCCAGCAGCTTATCGGGGGAGACCCAGTACTTC
TRBJ2-5 - TRBV2 - CASSRAPQETQYF TGTGCCAGCAGTCGCGCCCCGCAAGAGACCCAGTACTTC
TRBJ2-1 - TRBV7-2 TRBD2 CASRSGGADEQFF TGTGCCAGCCGTAGCGGGGGGGCGGATGAGCAGTTCTTC
TRBJ2-2 - TRBV5-1 - CASSLPRYGELFF TGCGCCAGCAGCTTGCCCCGGTACGGGGAGCTGTTTTTT
TRBJ2-1 - TRBV5-1 - CASCRHPSAYNEQFF TGCGCCTCCTGCCGTCATCCCAGCGCCTACAATGAGCAGTTCTTC